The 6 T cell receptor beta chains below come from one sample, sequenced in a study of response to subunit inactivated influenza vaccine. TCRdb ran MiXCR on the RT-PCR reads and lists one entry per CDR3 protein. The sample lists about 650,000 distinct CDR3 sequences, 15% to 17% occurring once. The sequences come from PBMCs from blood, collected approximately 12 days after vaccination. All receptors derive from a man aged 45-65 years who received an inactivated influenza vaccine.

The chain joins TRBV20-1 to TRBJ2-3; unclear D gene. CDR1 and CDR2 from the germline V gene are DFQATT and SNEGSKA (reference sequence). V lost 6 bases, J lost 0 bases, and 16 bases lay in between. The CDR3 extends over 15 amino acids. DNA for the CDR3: TGCAGTGCCCTATTTCGGCTAACTAGCACAGATACGCAGTATTTT. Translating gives CSALFRLTSTDTQYF.

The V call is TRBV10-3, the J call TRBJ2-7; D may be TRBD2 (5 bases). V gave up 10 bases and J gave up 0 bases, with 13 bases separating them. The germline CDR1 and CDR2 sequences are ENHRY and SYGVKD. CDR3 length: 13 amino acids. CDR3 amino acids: CATGDGLSYEQYF. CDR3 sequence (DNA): TGTGCCACCGGGGATGGTCTCTCCTACGAGCAGTACTTC.

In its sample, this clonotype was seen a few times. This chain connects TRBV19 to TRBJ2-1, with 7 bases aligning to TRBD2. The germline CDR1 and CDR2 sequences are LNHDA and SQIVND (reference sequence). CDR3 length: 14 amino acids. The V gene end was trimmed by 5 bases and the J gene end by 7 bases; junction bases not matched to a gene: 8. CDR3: CASSPGLEKNEQFF. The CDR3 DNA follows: TGTGCCAGTAGTCCAGGACTAGAAAAGAATGAGCAGTTCTTC.

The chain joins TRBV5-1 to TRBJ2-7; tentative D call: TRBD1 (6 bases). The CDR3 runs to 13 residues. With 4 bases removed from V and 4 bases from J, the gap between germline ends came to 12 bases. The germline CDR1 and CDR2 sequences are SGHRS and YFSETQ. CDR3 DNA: TGCGCCAGCAGCCCAAATACAGGGTACGAGCAGTACTTC. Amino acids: CASSPNTGYEQYF.

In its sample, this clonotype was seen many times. The CDR3 DNA sequence: TGTGCCAGCAGCTTAGGGGGACTAGCTACCAATGAGCAGTTCTTC. Protein sequence: CASSLGGLATNEQFF. V is TRBV11-3 and J is TRBJ2-1, with TRBD2 matching 9 bases. Losses at the gene ends were 1 base for V and 6 bases for J; bases not matched to a gene: 4. The germline CDR1 and CDR2 sequences are SGHNT and YENEEA. The CDR3 length is 15 residues.

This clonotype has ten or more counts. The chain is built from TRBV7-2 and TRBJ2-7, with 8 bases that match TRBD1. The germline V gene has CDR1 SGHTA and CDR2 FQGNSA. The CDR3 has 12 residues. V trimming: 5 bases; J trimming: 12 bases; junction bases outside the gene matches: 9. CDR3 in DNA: TGTGCCAGCAGCCGACCGGGACAGGTACTGTACTTC. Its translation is CASSRPGQVLYF.